What follows are 17 T cell receptor beta chains derived from one specimen sequenced in a study of T and B cells in COVID-19 patients. Blood genomic DNA input for TRB amplification was about 240-500 ng. TRB rearrangements were amplified by multiplex PCR with BIOMED2 TRB-A/B primers. TCRdb reprocessed the multiplex PCR reads with MiXCR, giving one entry per CDR3 protein. The data show about 14,000 distinct CDR3 sequences, 25% to 35% seen once. Sequences were obtained from blood. The receptors shown here come from a human donor who had recovered from COVID-19.

The chain carries TRBV19 and TRBJ1-5; D possibly corresponds to TRBD1 (6 bases). The CDR3 loop spans 15 amino acids. V was cut by 3 bases and J by 5 bases, with 14 bases left in between. Germline V gene data show CDR1 as LNHDA and CDR2 as SQIVND (reference sequence). CDR3 nucleotide sequence: TGTGCCAGTAGTATGGGTGGGACACTGTATCAGCCCCAGCATTTT. Translated, it gives CASSMGGTLYQPQHF.

This clonotype was seen ten or more times. The chain combines TRBV6-6 with TRBJ2-7; TRBD1 agrees at 10 bases. Per the germline V gene, CDR1 is MNHNY and CDR2 is SVGAGI (reference sequence). V lost 3 bases to trimming and J lost 3 bases; unmatched junction nucleotides: 8. The CDR3 has 16 residues. The CDR3 DNA follows: TGTGCCAGCAGTTATTCGACAGGGGGCTTCCACTACGAGCAGTACTTC. Translated: CASSYSTGGFHYEQYF.

In this sample, this clonotype turned up a few times. The chain carries TRBV30 and TRBJ1-1; D call uncertain. This CDR3 spans 11 amino acids. V shed 3 bases and J shed 5 bases, with 7 bases lying between them. The germline gives CDR1 GTSNPN, CDR2 SVGIG (reference sequence). The CDR3 sequence: CAWSSKTEAFF. CDR3 bases: TGTGCCTGGAGCAGTAAAACTGAAGCTTTCTTT.

Ten or more counts support this clonotype. This chain joins TRBV27 and TRBJ1-6, with 10 bases lining up with TRBD1. V lost 4 bases and J lost 9; bases outside the gene matches: 6. The CDR3 extends over 15 amino acids. In germline, CDR1 is MNHEY, CDR2 SMNVEV (reference sequence). CDR3 residues: CASSSRQGAGSPLHF. The CDR3 coding sequence is TGTGCCAGCAGTTCCCGACAGGGGGCGGGTTCACCCCTCCACTTT.

The chain links TRBV5-6 to TRBJ2-7, with 7 bases aligning to TRBD2. The CDR3 totals 15 residues. CDR1 and CDR2 (germline): SGHDT, YYEEEE. The ends lost 4 bases at V and 2 bases at J; junction bases unmatched: 9. The chain's CDR3 is CASSPQGLLTYEQYF. The CDR3 nucleotides are TGTGCCAGCAGCCCTCAGGGACTACTCACCTACGAGCAGTACTTC. The full variable domain, completed using reference TRBV5-6 and TRBJ2-7, is DAGVTQSPTHLIKTRGQQVTLRCSPKSGHDTVSWYQQALGQGPQFIFQYYEEEERQRGNFPDRFSGHQFPNYSSELNVNALLLGDSALYLCASSPQGLLTYEQYFGPGTRLTVT.

By frequency in the sample, this clonotype is medium-sized. The chain recombines TRBV29-1 with TRBJ2-1; D is ambiguous. The germline gives CDR1 SQVTM, CDR2 ANQGSEA. The CDR3 totals 11 residues. Trimming took 7 bases from V and 4 from J, leaving 8 bases between them. CDR3 DNA sequence: TGCAGCGCGAGAGCTTACAATGAGCAGTTCTTC. Its translation is CSARAYNEQFF.

This clonotype is termed medium-sized. A read error may produce the germline difference seen at one junction end. The rearrangement uses TRBV29-1 and TRBJ2-3; D is possibly TRBD1 or TRBD2 (6 bases each). The CDR3 has 8 amino acids. Germline V gene sequence: CDR1 SQVTM, CDR2 ANQGSEA. The CDR3 DNA reads as TGCAGCGCCTCTGGAGGGGGATTT. As protein: CSASGGGF.

This chain joins TRBV18 and TRBJ2-3; no firm D call. The CDR3 sequence is 16 residues long. V was shortened by 2 bases and J by 1 base, with 13 bases between the two germline ends. The germline gives CDR1 KGHSH, CDR2 LQKENI. The chain's CDR3 is CASSPESTQGTDTQYF. The CDR3 coding sequence is TGTGCCAGCTCACCAGAGTCGACTCAGGGCACAGATACGCAGTATTTT.

This clonotype qualifies as medium-sized. V gene TRBV19 combines with J gene TRBJ2-5; tentatively, D is TRBD1 (6 bases). There are 16 residues in the CDR3. CDR1 LNHDA and CDR2 SQIVND come from the germline V gene (reference sequence). Trimming shortened V by 4 bases and J by 2 bases, and 17 bases separated the two germline ends. The CDR3 region has the DNA TGTGCCAGTAGTACCTACGACCGACAGGAACAAGAGACCCAGTACTTC. Translated, it gives CASSTYDRQEQETQYF.

This clonotype was counted only a few times. The gene calls are TRBV5-6 and TRBJ1-1; the D gene is possibly TRBD1 (5 bases). V was shortened by 4 bases and J by 1 base, with 8 bases between the two germline ends. CDR3 size: 13 residues. Germline loops: CDR1 SGHDT, CDR2 YYEEEE. The CDR3 spells CASSQGENTEAFF. CDR3 DNA: TGTGCCAGCAGCCAAGGGGAGAACACTGAAGCTTTCTTT.

Many counts were recorded for this clonotype. This sequence joins TRBV5-6 and TRBJ2-2; unclear D gene. CDR3 length equals 11 residues. V was cut by 6 bases and J by 7 bases, with 7 bases left in between. CDR1 is SGHDT, CDR2 YYEEEE, per germline. CDR3 in DNA: TGTGCCAGCATGCGGAGCGGGGAGCTGTTTTTT. Translation: CASMRSGELFF.

The chain links TRBV12-3 or TRBV12-4 to TRBJ2-7; 7 positions agree with TRBD1. Trimming took 6 bases from V and 4 from J; bases not matched to a gene: 9. The CDR3 has 14 amino acids. CDR3 amino acids: CASSGTGVRYEQYF. CDR3 nucleotide sequence: TGTGCCAGCAGCGGTACAGGGGTCCGGTACGAGCAGTACTTC.

This clonotype rates as medium-sized. This rearrangement joins TRBV19 to TRBJ2-1; no clear D. The V end lost 3 bases, the J end lost 7 bases, and 7 bases lay between the germline ends. The length of the CDR3 is 12 residues. Germline V gene sequence: CDR1 LNHDA, CDR2 SQIVND (reference sequence). CDR3 DNA: TGTGCCAGTAGTATGCTCCGGAATGAGCAGTTCTTC. Translated: CASSMLRNEQFF.

This clonotype showed up just a few times. The V and J genes are TRBV7-6 and TRBJ1-4, with D hard to call. The CDR3 totals 16 residues. CDR1 and CDR2 (germline): SGHVS, FNYEAQ. The V end was cut by 2 bases, the J end by 0 bases, with 10 bases between. CDR3 DNA: TGTGCCAGCAGCTTAATGGTCCCCGCAACTAATGAAAAACTGTTTTTT. This codes for CASSLMVPATNEKLFF.

V gene TRBV10-3 combines with J gene TRBJ2-5; possibly TRBD2 for D (6 bases). The CDR3 has 14 amino acids. Germline CDR1 is ENHRY and CDR2 is SYGVKD. V was clipped by 7 bases and J by 2 bases, with 14 bases between them. The CDR3 loop is CAIKGRTQQETQYF. The CDR3 bases are TGTGCCATCAAGGGGAGGACTCAGCAAGAGACCCAGTACTTC.

This clonotype ranks as medium-sized. This rearrangement joins TRBV12-3 or TRBV12-4 to TRBJ2-1, with 8 bases matching TRBD2. V lost 5 bases to trimming and J lost 2 bases; unmatched junction nucleotides: 5. The CDR3 sequence is 15 residues long. CDR3 sequence: CASSALAGPYNEQFF. As DNA, the CDR3 is TGTGCCAGCAGTGCTCTAGCGGGTCCCTACAATGAGCAGTTCTTC.

This clonotype was counted only a few times. The rearrangement joins TRBV6-5 to TRBJ2-7; a possible D gene is TRBD2 (7 bases). CDR1 MNHEY and CDR2 SVGAGI come from the germline V gene. V lost 7 bases, J lost 2 bases, and 21 bases lay in between. CDR3 length: 16 residues. Written as DNA, the CDR3 is TGTGCCAGCACCCCTAAGGGGGGGAACAGAGCCTACGAGCAGTACTTC. Its protein is CASTPKGGNRAYEQYF.